This T cell receptor beta chain was obtained from a study of cytomegalovirus exposure and HLA in healthy donors. Study conclusions and caveats: TCR beta sequences reportedly predicted most subjects' HLA-A and HLA-B alleles accurately. Among the sequence variants, a highly shared cluster was likely an artifact of sequencing.

This CDR3 is built from 16 residues. Germline V gives CDR1 MNHEY, CDR2 SMNVEV (reference sequence). Trimming left V 5 bases short and J 2 bases short, with 16 bases between. 60 Vbeta and 13 Jbeta primers were used in PCR. TCRdb's table, derived via immunoSEQ multiplex PCR, lists solely in-frame clones and lacks some. The table has some 95,000 clones, 70% to 75% seen once. As to this clone: Its matching antigen is unknown.

There were likely unrecorded immune exposures, though donors were nominally healthy when sampled. The sequenced material came from PBMCs. The chain joins TRBV27 to TRBJ1-3; tentative D call: TRBD1 (5 bases). The TCR originated in a woman aged 18-30 years in good health and CMV-seropositive. CDR3 sequence: CASSPAPGVAGNTIYF. Written as DNA, the CDR3 is TGTGCCAGCAGTCCCGCGCCGGGGGTGGCTGGAAACACCATATATTTT.